These T cell receptor delta chains were read from a single sample in a study of γδ T cells in repeated Plasmodium falciparum infection. TCRdb reprocessed the multiplex PCR reads through CATT. In the table there are around 49,000 delta-chain clones, around 2% of which are singletons. The sample comprised gamma-delta T cells from blood. All receptors come from a pool of human donors (malaria-infected and uninfected, not separated). Each CDR3 is given without its conserved first and last residue. The order of the fields is V gene, clone size, CDR3 protein. Some rows mark clone size as missing; the rest say once, few, many or name a class of expanded clone.

v_call: TRDV1
clone_size: .
cdr3_aa: ALGELSYFWRSPYTGGYAADKLI

v_call: TRDV2
clone_size: many
cdr3_aa: ACDTLATGGYGGPTDKLI

v_call: TRDV2
clone_size: many
cdr3_aa: ACDTLTGGYGHNSEKLI

v_call: TRDV3
clone_size: many
cdr3_aa: AFPTTFPLGAPRYTDKLI

v_call: TRDV1
clone_size: medium-sized
cdr3_aa: ALGELALLPFSLYWGSYTDKLI

v_call: TRDV1
clone_size: many
cdr3_aa: ALGVLYRVWGILGTDKLI

v_call: TRDV1
clone_size: many
cdr3_aa: ALGPPGPPHHFYWGINTDKLI

v_call: TRDV2
clone_size: many
cdr3_aa: ACDNLGDRYTDKLI

v_call: TRDV1
clone_size: many
cdr3_aa: ALQIPTRLGATDKLI

v_call: TRDV1
clone_size: many
cdr3_aa: ALGELFPPLGHKLI

v_call: TRDV2
clone_size: many
cdr3_aa: ACDTLGDPQLTDKLI

v_call: TRDV1
clone_size: many
cdr3_aa: ALLAPSYCTYWGIRLCSDKLI

v_call: TRDV1
clone_size: many
cdr3_aa: ALGERGVLGDTRKLI

v_call: TRDV1
clone_size: many
cdr3_aa: ALGELRGALFYWGIRNPYTDKLI

v_call: TRDV3
clone_size: many
cdr3_aa: ASHPFHMRPWGRPYTDKLI

v_call: TRDV1
clone_size: many
cdr3_aa: ALGVPKLT

v_call: TRDV1
clone_size: medium-sized
cdr3_aa: ALGELKGLPAQHKLI

v_call: TRDV1
clone_size: many
cdr3_aa: ALGVSRDTLPNIYWGIRGKLI

v_call: TRDV1
clone_size: many
cdr3_aa: ALGELRVFTWAGWGYRLTDKLI

v_call: TRDV1
clone_size: medium-sized
cdr3_aa: ALGGRSVFLYRNGDLKLI

v_call: TRDV2
clone_size: few
cdr3_aa: ACDSVPAGDTDRHYPDKLI

v_call: TRDV2
clone_size: many
cdr3_aa: ACDTIRGMGDTPDKLI

v_call: TRDV2
clone_size: many
cdr3_aa: ACDTLVPGDKLI

v_call: TRDV1
clone_size: many
cdr3_aa: ALGEPLFVFSRAPVTDKLI

v_call: TRAV38-2/DV8
clone_size: many
cdr3_aa: AYKPSYPLGDGLADKLI

v_call: TRDV1
clone_size: few
cdr3_aa: ALGDSLPSVLGGTDTDKLI

v_call: TRDV1
clone_size: many
cdr3_aa: ALGAPITNLGDTRESTDKLI

v_call: TRDV1
clone_size: many
cdr3_aa: ALGANKVPRRGTHPYTDKLI

v_call: TRDV1
clone_size: many
cdr3_aa: ALGELSPLLPTWGIRRCSDKLI

v_call: TRDV1
clone_size: many
cdr3_aa: ALYNPLSESLTDKLI